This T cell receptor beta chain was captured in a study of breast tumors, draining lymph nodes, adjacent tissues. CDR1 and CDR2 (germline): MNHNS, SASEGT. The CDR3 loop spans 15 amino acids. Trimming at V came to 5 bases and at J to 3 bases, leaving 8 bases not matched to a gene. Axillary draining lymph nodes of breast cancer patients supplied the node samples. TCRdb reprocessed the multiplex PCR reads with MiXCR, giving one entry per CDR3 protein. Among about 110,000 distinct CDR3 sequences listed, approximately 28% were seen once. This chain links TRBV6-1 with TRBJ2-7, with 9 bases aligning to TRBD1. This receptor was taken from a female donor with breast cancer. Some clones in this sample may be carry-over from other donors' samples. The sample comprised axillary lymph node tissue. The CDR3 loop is CASSPSGTGNYEQYF. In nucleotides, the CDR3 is TGTGCCAGCAGTCCTTCGGGGACAGGGAACTACGAGCAGTACTTC.